A selection of T cell receptor beta chains follows, all from one sample in a study of Graves' ophthalmopathy and Graves' hyperthyroidism. TCRdb re-called the multiplex PCR reads with MiXCR, one entry per CDR3 protein. The sample lists about 220,000 distinct CDR3 sequences; 20% to 25% were seen once. The material sequenced was peripheral blood. These receptors all stem from a woman in her forties or fifties with Graves' ophthalmopathy. CDR3s include the opening cysteine and the closing phenylalanine or tryptophan. A D gene is named only where the DNA matches it firmly. Only part of the rows carry a size: once, few, many, or a class if the clone is expanded.

D: -
V: TRBV19
J: TRBJ2-7
size: many
CDR3: CARPNGDIHEQYF
DNA: TGTGCCAGACCAAACGGGGACATACACGAGCAGTACTTC

D: -
V: TRBV10-3
J: TRBJ1-3
size: -
CDR3: CAISESTPVDTIYF
DNA: TGTGCCATCAGTGAGTCGACCCCCGTAGACACCATATATTTT

D: -
V: TRBV7-8
J: TRBJ2-2
size: many
CDR3: CASSPHSGELFF
DNA: TGTGCCAGCAGCCCCCACTCCGGGGAGCTGTTTTTT

D: -
V: TRBV12-3/TRBV12-4
J: TRBJ2-7
size: many
CDR3: CASSTRTEATVGEQYF
DNA: TGTGCCAGCAGTACCCGGACAGAAGCTACGGTGGGCGAGCAGTACTTC

D: -
V: TRBV4-2
J: TRBJ2-2
size: many
CDR3: CASSLIHSSLPYTGELFF
DNA: TGTGCCAGCAGCCTTATACATTCTAGCCTTCCCTACACCGGGGAGCTGTTTTTT

D: -
V: TRBV20-1
J: TRBJ1-2
size: -
CDR3: CSATQGGYTF
DNA: TGCAGTGCGACCCAGGGTGGCTACACCTTC

D: -
V: TRBV5-1
J: TRBJ1-1
size: -
CDR3: CASSIRSGRPEAFF
DNA: TGCGCCAGCAGCATACGTTCGGGGCGACCTGAAGCTTTCTTT

D: -
V: TRBV12-3/TRBV12-4
J: TRBJ1-5
size: -
CDR3: CASSLATGNQPQHF
DNA: TGTGCCAGCAGTTTGGCTACAGGCAATCAGCCCCAGCATTTT

D: -
V: TRBV30
J: TRBJ2-2
size: many
CDR3: CAWSVGTWELFF
DNA: TGTGCCTGGAGTGTGGGAACCTGGGAGCTGTTTTTT

D: TRBD1
V: TRBV15
J: TRBJ2-7
size: many
CDR3: CATSRGDRGEQYF
DNA: TGTGCCACCAGCAGGGGGGACAGGGGGGAGCAGTACTTC

D: -
V: TRBV19
J: TRBJ1-1
size: many
CDR3: CASSIGDRVNTEAFF
DNA: TGTGCCAGTAGTATAGGAGACAGAGTGAACACTGAAGCTTTCTTT

D: -
V: TRBV6-1
J: TRBJ1-3
size: many
CDR3: CASTTGRGNTIYF
DNA: TGTGCCAGCACCACTGGGCGGGGAAACACCATATATTTT

D: TRBD1
V: TRBV30
J: TRBJ2-7
size: -
CDR3: CAWSDGTAYEQYF
DNA: TGTGCCTGGAGTGACGGGACAGCCTACGAGCAGTACTTC

D: -
V: TRBV6-1
J: TRBJ2-7
size: many
CDR3: CASRLSTGGPYEQYF
DNA: TGTGCCAGCAGACTCTCGACAGGCGGCCCCTACGAGCAGTACTTC

D: -
V: TRBV5-1
J: TRBJ2-7
size: -
CDR3: CASSLAAANSYEQYF
DNA: TGCGCCAGCAGCTTGGCGGCGGCAAACTCCTACGAGCAGTACTTC

D: -
V: TRBV20-1
J: TRBJ2-7
size: many
CDR3: CSAGTAGEQYF
DNA: TGCAGTGCTGGGACAGCGGGCGAGCAGTACTTC

D: TRBD1
V: TRBV20-1
J: TRBJ1-3
size: many
CDR3: CSARDLQGQGVSGNTIYF
DNA: TGCAGTGCTAGAGATCTCCAGGGACAGGGGGTCTCTGGAAACACCATATATTTT

D: -
V: TRBV18
J: TRBJ2-2
size: few
CDR3: CASSPSGLTTTGELFF
DNA: TGTGCCAGCTCACCGTCTGGACTGACGACCACCGGGGAGCTGTTTTTT

D: TRBD1
V: TRBV7-3
J: TRBJ1-6
size: many
CDR3: CASSLEGGWSPLHF
DNA: TGTGCCAGCAGCTTAGAAGGGGGCTGGTCACCCCTCCACTTT

D: -
V: TRBV6-1
J: TRBJ2-5
size: -
CDR3: CASSESSPAGIPQYF
DNA: TGTGCCAGCAGTGAATCGTCCCCGGCAGGGATCCCCCAGTACTTC

D: -
V: TRBV6-1
J: TRBJ2-5
size: many
CDR3: CASSVFSGLETQYF
DNA: TGTGCCAGCAGTGTTTTTAGCGGCTTAGAGACCCAGTACTTC

D: -
V: TRBV7-2
J: TRBJ2-5
size: -
CDR3: CASSLDWGKETQYF
DNA: TGTGCCAGCAGCTTAGATTGGGGGAAAGAGACCCAGTACTTC

D: -
V: TRBV6-1
J: TRBJ1-2
size: few
CDR3: CASRNTASYGYTF
DNA: TGTGCCAGCAGGAATACGGCTAGCTATGGCTACACCTTC

D: -
V: TRBV6-1
J: TRBJ1-5
size: many
CDR3: CASREGGGQPQHF
DNA: TGTGCCAGCAGGGAGGGGGGTGGCCAGCCCCAGCATTTT

D: -
V: TRBV3-1
J: TRBJ2-2
size: -
CDR3: CASSQGLPSGELFF
DNA: TGTGCCAGCAGCCAAGGACTTCCTAGCGGGGAGCTGTTTTTT

D: -
V: TRBV9
J: TRBJ2-7
size: many
CDR3: CASSVDSGGWREAYEQYF
DNA: TGTGCCAGCAGCGTAGACTCAGGGGGCTGGCGGGAGGCTTACGAGCAGTACTTC

D: TRBD1
V: TRBV3-1
J: TRBJ2-6
size: -
CDR3: CASSQGGGQSGANVLTF
DNA: TGTGCCAGCAGCCAAGGAGGGGGACAGTCTGGGGCCAACGTCCTGACTTTC

D: -
V: TRBV6-2/TRBV6-3
J: TRBJ1-1
size: -
CDR3: CASSYSGTLEAFF
DNA: TGTGCCAGCAGTTACTCAGGGACACTTGAAGCTTTCTTT

D: -
V: TRBV11-2
J: TRBJ2-7
size: many
CDR3: CASSLEGQYF
DNA: TGTGCCAGCAGCTTAGAGGGGCAGTACTTC

D: TRBD1
V: TRBV6-2/TRBV6-3
J: TRBJ1-5
size: -
CDR3: CASSYSKKDPGQAYLNQPQHF
DNA: TGTGCCAGCAGTTACTCGAAAAAAGATCCCGGACAGGCGTACCTCAATCAGCCCCAGCATTTT

D: -
V: TRBV7-2
J: TRBJ2-7
size: many
CDR3: CASSFARGKQYF
DNA: TGTGCCAGCAGCTTCGCCAGGGGCAAGCAGTACTTC

D: -
V: TRBV20-1
J: TRBJ2-3
size: many
CDR3: CSAPLPSGLGTNTQYF
DNA: TGCAGTGCCCCACTACCAAGCGGCCTAGGGACGAATACGCAGTATTTT

D: -
V: TRBV12-3/TRBV12-4
J: TRBJ2-5
size: many
CDR3: CASSPGGGIGETQYF
DNA: TGTGCCAGCAGTCCGGGAGGGGGCATTGGGGAGACCCAGTACTTC

D: -
V: TRBV28
J: TRBJ2-7
size: many
CDR3: CASSSQRQIYEQYF
DNA: TGTGCCAGCAGTTCTCAGCGACAGATCTACGAGCAGTACTTC

D: -
V: TRBV5-5
J: TRBJ1-1
size: many
CDR3: CASSGILQNTEAFF
DNA: TGTGCCAGCAGTGGAATTCTGCAGAACACTGAAGCTTTCTTT

D: -
V: TRBV12-3/TRBV12-4
J: TRBJ2-5
size: few
CDR3: CASSLQDQETQYF
DNA: TGTGCCAGCAGCCTCCAGGACCAAGAGACCCAGTACTTC

D: TRBD2
V: TRBV10-3
J: TRBJ2-5
size: many
CDR3: CATSGQETQYF
DNA: TGTGCCACTAGCGGCCAAGAGACCCAGTACTTC

D: TRBD2
V: TRBV19
J: TRBJ2-7
size: many
CDR3: CASSIPSGRAEQYF
DNA: TGTGCCAGTAGTATTCCTAGCGGGAGGGCCGAGCAGTACTTC

D: TRBD2
V: TRBV11-2
J: TRBJ2-7
size: -
CDR3: CASSLDRGSSSYEQYF
DNA: TGTGCCAGCAGCTTAGATCGCGGGAGCAGTTCCTACGAGCAGTACTTC

D: -
V: TRBV28
J: TRBJ2-7
size: few
CDR3: CASTRGTYYEQYF
DNA: TGTGCCAGCACCCGAGGCACTTACTACGAGCAGTACTTC

D: -
V: TRBV20-1
J: TRBJ2-5
size: many
CDR3: CSASEGWRYQETQYF
DNA: TGCAGTGCTAGTGAAGGCTGGAGGTACCAAGAGACCCAGTACTTC

D: -
V: TRBV6-5
J: TRBJ1-3
size: many
CDR3: CASSYSLATGGNTIYF
DNA: TGTGCCAGCAGTTACTCTTTGGCTACGGGCGGAAACACCATATATTTT

D: -
V: TRBV5-1
J: TRBJ1-2
size: -
CDR3: CASSLVSQYYGYTF
DNA: TGCGCCAGCAGCCTCGTTAGCCAGTACTATGGCTACACCTTC

D: -
V: TRBV7-8
J: TRBJ1-3
size: many
CDR3: CASSPSSGNTIYF
DNA: TGTGCCAGCAGCCCCAGCTCTGGAAACACCATATATTTT

D: TRBD2
V: TRBV4-2
J: TRBJ2-2
size: many
CDR3: CASSQVVGGPSGELFF
DNA: TGTGCCAGCAGCCAAGTTGTGGGAGGGCCGTCCGGGGAGCTGTTTTTT

D: TRBD1
V: TRBV7-8
J: TRBJ1-5
size: many
CDR3: CASSKGGGTGTRNQPQHF
DNA: TGTGCCAGCAGCAAGGGTGGCGGGACAGGGACGAGGAATCAGCCCCAGCATTTT

D: TRBD2
V: TRBV2
J: TRBJ2-5
size: many
CDR3: CATIAGGPGETQYF
DNA: TGTGCCACGATAGCGGGAGGGCCGGGGGAGACCCAGTACTTC

D: TRBD1
V: TRBV11-2
J: TRBJ1-5
size: many
CDR3: CASSAVGQGGDQPQHF
DNA: TGTGCCAGCAGCGCCGTGGGACAGGGGGGGGATCAGCCCCAGCATTTT

D: -
V: TRBV9
J: TRBJ2-5
size: many
CDR3: CASSVGNGETQYF
DNA: TGTGCCAGCAGCGTAGGCAACGGGGAGACCCAGTACTTC

D: -
V: TRBV20-1
J: TRBJ2-5
size: many
CDR3: CSARDWRGGGETQYF
DNA: TGCAGTGCTAGAGATTGGAGGGGTGGCGGAGAGACCCAGTACTTC

D: TRBD1
V: TRBV29-1
J: TRBJ1-2
size: -
CDR3: CSGRTGDFPYGYTF
DNA: TGCAGCGGAAGGACAGGGGACTTTCCCTATGGCTACACCTTC

D: TRBD1
V: TRBV20-1
J: TRBJ1-2
size: many
CDR3: CSARTGTTGIGGYTF
DNA: TGCAGTGCTAGAACGGGTACGACAGGGATAGGAGGCTACACCTTC

D: -
V: TRBV10-1
J: TRBJ2-2
size: few
CDR3: CASTEGGRGLTGELFF
DNA: TGCGCCAGCACCGAAGGTGGCAGGGGATTAACCGGGGAGCTGTTTTTT

D: TRBD1
V: TRBV6-1
J: TRBJ2-7
size: -
CDR3: CASGFDRDYEQYF
DNA: TGTGCCAGCGGCTTCGACAGGGACTACGAGCAGTACTTC

D: -
V: TRBV4-1
J: TRBJ1-5
size: few
CDR3: CASSQAPGNGNQPQHF
DNA: TGCGCCAGCAGCCAAGCTCCCGGGAATGGCAATCAGCCCCAGCATTTT

D: -
V: TRBV20-1
J: TRBJ1-1
size: -
CDR3: CSARDLQGSNTEAFF
DNA: TGCAGTGCTAGAGATCTCCAGGGGAGCAACACTGAAGCTTTCTTT

D: -
V: TRBV9
J: TRBJ1-2
size: many
CDR3: CASSVASQGFGYGYTF
DNA: TGTGCCAGCAGCGTAGCTAGTCAGGGGTTTGGCTATGGCTACACCTTC

D: TRBD1
V: TRBV30
J: TRBJ1-6
size: many
CDR3: CAGQTGTGGSPLHF
DNA: TGTGCCGGCCAAACCGGGACAGGGGGTTCACCCCTCCACTTT

D: -
V: TRBV27
J: TRBJ1-1
size: few
CDR3: CASGSTGGAFF
DNA: TGTGCCAGCGGTTCGACAGGAGGGGCTTTCTTT

D: -
V: TRBV9
J: TRBJ1-1
size: many
CDR3: CASSVGGIYREEAFF
DNA: TGTGCCAGCAGCGTAGGAGGGATTTACAGGGAGGAAGCTTTCTTT